These 23 T cell receptor beta chains originate from one sample sequenced in a study of response to subunit inactivated influenza vaccine (dated by TCRdb to between 2017 and 2018). The protocol used for the library was RT-PCR. TCRdb records Illumina HiSeq 2500 as the sequencer. TCRdb reprocessed the public reads (quality trimming at Q25 with fastp, clone calling with MiXCR) and kept in-frame beta chains. Rows are combined by CDR3 protein, so each entry shows the most common genes and DNA. Counted in this sample were around 520,000 distinct CDR3 sequences; about 25% of them appeared once. Around 2% of the sample goes to the ten largest clones. Sample: CD4+ T cells sorted from PBMCs, taken more than 4 days after vaccination. These receptors came from a man aged 45-65 years who received an inactivated influenza vaccine. Donor details come from another sample of the same person, matched by shared clones.

The chain is built from TRBV9 and TRBJ1-2; D possibly corresponds to TRBD1 (6 bases). Trimming took 0 bases from V and 0 from J, leaving 12 bases between them. There are 16 residues in the CDR3. The V gene's germline CDR1 is SGDLS and CDR2 YYNGEE. This CDR3 is CASSVGAGEANYGYTF. The CDR3 DNA sequence: TGTGCCAGCAGCGTAGGGGCAGGGGAAGCTAACTATGGCTACACCTTC. Combining the CDR3 with reference TRBV9 and TRBJ1-2 gives the whole variable domain DSGVTQTPKHLITATGQRVTLRCSPRSGDLSVYWYQQSLDQGLQFLIQYYNGEERAKGNILERFSAQQFPDLHSELNLSSLELGDSALYFCASSVGAGEANYGYTFGSGTRLTVV.

This clonotype has just a few counts. This chain uses TRBV7-2 with TRBJ1-5; D unresolved. This CDR3 has 13 residues. In germline, CDR1 is SGHTA, CDR2 FQGNSA. V lost 1 base and J 3 bases, leaving 4 bases between the germline ends. In nucleotides, the CDR3 is TGTGCCAGCAGCTTAGTTAACAATCAGCCCCAGCATTTT. It translates to CASSLVNNQPQHF.

This clonotype has more than one count but fewer than ten. This rearrangement joins TRBV28 to TRBJ2-6; D not resolved. Trimming stripped 0 bases from V and 0 bases from J, with 6 bases between. Germline V gene lookup returns CDR1 MDHEN and CDR2 SYDVKM. CDR3 length equals 16 residues. The CDR3 loop is CASSLWRFSGANVLTF. For the CDR3, the DNA is TGTGCCAGCAGTTTATGGCGTTTCTCTGGGGCCAACGTCCTGACTTTC.

This clonotype has only one observation. The CDR3 coding sequence is TGTGCCAGCAGCCAAGGATTGGGACGCGAGCAGTACTTC. It codes for CASSQGLGREQYF. The rearrangement uses TRBV3-1 and TRBJ2-7; perhaps D is TRBD1 or TRBD2 (5 bases each). From germline, CDR1 is LGHDT and CDR2 YNNKEL (reference sequence). V shed 1 base and J shed 6 bases, with 10 bases lying between them. The CDR3 covers 13 residues.

This clonotype was found a few times. The rearrangement links TRBV12-3 or TRBV12-4 to TRBJ1-4, with D maybe TRBD1 (6 bases). The V gene lost 6 bases and the J gene lost 5 bases, with 13 bases spanning the gap. The CDR3 contains 14 residues. CDR3 DNA: TGTGCCAGCAGGCGGTCGGACAGAAATGAAAAACTGTTTTTT. As protein: CASRRSDRNEKLFF.

V gene TRBV2 combines with J gene TRBJ2-1; TRBD2 is a possible D gene (5 bases). The germline CDR1 and CDR2 sequences are SNHLY and FYNNEI. CDR3 length: 14 amino acids. V lost 4 bases and J 4 bases, leaving 11 bases between the germline ends. The CDR3 region is CASSAASRYNEQFF. The CDR3 DNA follows: TGTGCCAGCAGTGCGGCTAGCCGATACAATGAGCAGTTCTTC.

The chain's CDR3 is CSARTSGRQETQYF. CDR3 nucleotides: TGCAGTGCTAGGACTAGCGGGAGGCAAGAGACCCAGTACTTC. V usage is TRBV20-1 and J usage is TRBJ2-5; 13 nucleotides agree with TRBD2. Germline V gives CDR1 DFQATT, CDR2 SNEGSKA (reference sequence). The CDR3 contains 14 residues. Trimming cost V 3 bases and J 2 bases; bases outside gene matches: 0.

This clonotype has just a few counts. The chain combines TRBV4-2 with TRBJ2-1; D perhaps matches TRBD2 (5 bases). The CDR3 is 14 amino acids. V dropped 1 base and J dropped 7 bases, with 11 bases sitting between them. CDR1 is LGHNA, CDR2 YNFKEQ, per germline. Here the CDR3 DNA reads TGTGCCAGCAGCCAAGGGGGAGTTCGGAATGAGCAGTTCTTC. This codes for CASSQGGVRNEQFF.

J is TRBJ2-4 and V is TRBV15; D gene ambiguous. The V gene's germline CDR1 is LNHNV and CDR2 YYDKDF (reference sequence). There are 17 residues in the CDR3. V lost 0 bases and J lost 2, with 14 bases in between. The CDR3 loop is CATSRDLVGLSKNIQYF. CDR3 sequence (DNA): TGTGCCACCAGCAGAGATCTGGTAGGCTTATCCAAAAACATTCAGTACTTC.

The chain carries TRBV6-2 or TRBV6-3 and TRBJ2-3; 8 nucleotides agree with TRBD1. Trimming removed 6 bases from V and 2 bases from J; junction bases left unmatched: 10. CDR3 length: 16 residues. Germline-derived CDR1 and CDR2 are MNHEY and SVGEGT. The CDR3 DNA is TGTGCCAGCAGAAAGACCAGGGGGCTAGCCACAGATACGCAGTATTTT. Protein sequence: CASRKTRGLATDTQYF.

This clonotype was counted only a few times. The rearrangement joins TRBV6-2 or TRBV6-3 to TRBJ2-7; D ambiguous. The CDR3 is 15 amino acids. Trimming removed 7 bases from V and 0 bases from J, with 16 bases in between. Germline CDR1 MNHEY, CDR2 SVGEGT. The chain's CDR3 is CASTSAPRSSYEQYF. Written as DNA, the CDR3 is TGTGCCAGCACTTCCGCGCCCAGATCCTCCTACGAGCAGTACTTC.

J is TRBJ2-6 and V is TRBV11-1; D remains ambiguous. CDR1 and CDR2 from the germline V gene are SGHAT and FQDESV (reference sequence). Trimming cost V 6 bases and J 0 bases, with 18 bases left between them. The CDR3 extends over 18 amino acids. The CDR3 protein is CASSFRPGLLSGANVLTF. For the CDR3, the DNA is TGTGCCAGCAGTTTCAGACCCGGTCTCCTCTCTGGGGCCAACGTCCTGACTTTC.

The CDR3, as DNA: TGTGCCAGCAGTTTATTGGTTGACACCCGCCCCAAAAACATTCAGTACTTC. Translation: CASSLLVDTRPKNIQYF. The chain recombines TRBV28 with TRBJ2-4, with no clear D. V was clipped by 1 base and J by 2 bases, with 15 bases between them. The CDR3 has 17 residues. Per the germline V gene, CDR1 is MDHEN and CDR2 is SYDVKM.

This chain joins TRBV18 and TRBJ2-1; D remains ambiguous. Trimming stripped 8 bases from V and 0 bases from J, with 14 bases between. The CDR3 runs to 15 residues. Germline assignment: CDR1 KGHSH and CDR2 LQKENI. CDR3 loop: CASGLAVSSYNEQFF. CDR3 in DNA: TGTGCCAGCGGTTTGGCGGTGAGCTCCTACAATGAGCAGTTCTTC.

This clonotype was picked up a small number of times. V usage is TRBV2 and J usage is TRBJ2-7; TRBD1 matches 7 bases. From germline, CDR1 is SNHLY and CDR2 FYNNEI. The CDR3 is made up of 11 amino acids. Losses at the gene ends were 7 bases for V and 11 bases for J; bases not matched to a gene: 8. The chain's CDR3 is CASTERQGKYF. The CDR3 region has the DNA TGTGCCAGCACCGAACGACAGGGAAAGTACTTC.

CDR3 sequence: CATSRDAVGGQETQYF. In nucleotides, the CDR3 is TGTGCCACCAGCAGAGACGCGGTCGGGGGCCAAGAGACCCAGTACTTC. V gene TRBV15 combines with J gene TRBJ2-5; D perhaps matches TRBD2 (6 bases). The CDR3 is 16 residues long. Germline lookup yields CDR1 LNHNV and CDR2 YYDKDF (reference sequence). The ends were cut back, 0 bases at V and 1 base at J, with 12 bases in the middle.

This clonotype was observed a few times. This chain connects TRBV12-3 or TRBV12-4 to TRBJ1-5, with TRBD1 as a possible D gene (5 bases). This CDR3 has 15 residues. Trimming shortened V by 8 bases and J by 1 base, and 15 bases separated the two germline ends. CDR3 in DNA: TGTGCCAGCCGTGGAGGGGTTCCCAGCAATCAGCCCCAGCATTTT. Encoded protein: CASRGGVPSNQPQHF.

In its sample, this clonotype was seen a few times. CDR3 coding DNA: TGCAGTGCGACTCAAGGTCCAGGACTAGGCTACACCTTC. Translating it yields CSATQGPGLGYTF. The rearrangement uses TRBV20-1 and TRBJ1-2; D uncertain. CDR3 size: 13 residues. The germline V and J ends were trimmed by 6 bases and 8 bases, with 19 bases remaining between them. Looked up from germline, CDR1 is DFQATT and CDR2 is SNEGSKA (reference sequence).

The genes are TRBV7-8 and TRBJ2-7, with TRBD2 identical over 13 bases. The CDR3 loop spans 17 amino acids. The germline V gene has CDR1 SGHVS and CDR2 FQNEAQ. Trimming removed 1 base from V and 2 bases from J; junction bases left unmatched: 5. CDR3 nucleotide sequence: TGTGCCAGCAGCTTAGGACTAGCGGGAGGAATCGCCTACGAGCAGTACTTC. Translated, it gives CASSLGLAGGIAYEQYF.

This clonotype appeared a few times. The chain combines TRBV20-1 with TRBJ2-1; 12 bases are a match to TRBD2. From germline, CDR1 is DFQATT and CDR2 SNEGSKA (reference sequence). V trimming: 1 base; J trimming: 7 bases; junction bases outside the gene matches: 8. This CDR3 comprises 16 residues. The CDR3 loop is CSARGGLAGRGNEQFF. The CDR3 region has the DNA TGCAGTGCTAGAGGAGGACTAGCGGGACGGGGTAATGAGCAGTTCTTC.

This clonotype has only a few counts. The V gene is TRBV12-3 or TRBV12-4, the J gene TRBJ1-5, with 8 positions matching TRBD1. Losses at the gene ends were 1 base for V and 2 bases for J; bases not matched to a gene: 4. The CDR3 totals 16 residues. DNA for the CDR3: TGTGCCAGCAGTTTAGGGACAGGGCTTGGCAATCAGCCCCAGCATTTT. Its translation is CASSLGTGLGNQPQHF.

This clonotype was observed a handful of times. V gene TRBV20-1 combines with J gene TRBJ2-5; D unclear. The CDR3 totals 12 residues. In germline, CDR1 is DFQATT, CDR2 SNEGSKA (reference sequence). V was trimmed by 0 bases and J by 1 base, leaving 3 bases between them. The CDR3 is CSARDPQETQYF. For the CDR3, the DNA is TGCAGTGCTAGAGACCCCCAAGAGACCCAGTACTTC.

The V gene is TRBV7-6, the J gene TRBJ2-4, with a possible D match to TRBD1 (6 bases). V lost 3 bases and J lost 7, with 13 bases in between. This CDR3 contains 14 residues. CDR1 is SGHVS, CDR2 FNYEAQ, per germline. DNA for the CDR3: TGTGCCAGCAGCTTGGAGGACAGTAGTAACATTCAGTACTTC. It codes for CASSLEDSSNIQYF.